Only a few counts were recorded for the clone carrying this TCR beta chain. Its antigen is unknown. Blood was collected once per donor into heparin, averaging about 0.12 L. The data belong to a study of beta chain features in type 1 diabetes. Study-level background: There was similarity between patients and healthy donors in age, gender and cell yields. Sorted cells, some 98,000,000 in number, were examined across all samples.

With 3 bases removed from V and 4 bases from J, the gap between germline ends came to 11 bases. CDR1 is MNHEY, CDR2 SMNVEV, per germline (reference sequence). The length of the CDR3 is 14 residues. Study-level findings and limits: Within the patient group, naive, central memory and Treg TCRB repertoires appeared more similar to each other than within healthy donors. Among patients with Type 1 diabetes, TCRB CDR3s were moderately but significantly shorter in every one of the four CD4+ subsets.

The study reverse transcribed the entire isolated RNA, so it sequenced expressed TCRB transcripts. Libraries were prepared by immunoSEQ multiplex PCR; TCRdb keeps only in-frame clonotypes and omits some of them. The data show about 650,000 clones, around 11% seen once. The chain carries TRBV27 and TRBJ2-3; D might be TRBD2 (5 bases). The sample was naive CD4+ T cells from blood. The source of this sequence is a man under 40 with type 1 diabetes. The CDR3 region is CASSLRDLPDTQYF. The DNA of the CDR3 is TGTGCCAGCAGTTTGAGGGATCTTCCAGATACGCAGTATTTT.